The sequence of this T cell receptor (beta chain) was determined in a study of blood T cells in healthy people across ages (dated by TCRdb to 2015 to 2017). Broadly, across the study: Template switching captured roughly one uniquely barcoded TCR beta cDNA molecule per two T cells in model experiments. The donors were split into four age groups: young (average 16 years), middle-aged (about 40), aged (roughly 60) and long-lived (approximately 80). Using the same blood draw, the study looked at two additional independent replicas of 1 million unique cDNA reads for two donors, one aged 18 to 29 and the other aged 80 or older. To avoid experimental bias, donors of different ages were distributed randomly across sequencing lanes. Age-related changes in TCR beta repertoire diversity were measured in the study by deep sequencing normalized with unique cDNA molecular identifiers.

Trimming takes 3 bases from V and 0 bases from J, and the germline ends sit 12 bases apart. The CDR3 runs 17 residues from the cysteine to the phenylalanine. Only CDR3 DNA remains: 51 bases, in frame from the first base. For CDR1 and CDR2, the germline V gene (reference sequence) lists MNHEY and SMNVEV. Donors were a few dozen systemically healthy Caucasian individuals from Russia aged roughly 6 to 95 years. Ten milliliters of peripheral blood were drawn from each donor into EDTA-treated Vacutainer tubes. Ficoll-Paque density-gradient centrifugation was used to isolate PBMCs, with at least 6.5 million per sample. Total RNA was extracted from PBMCs with Trizol reagent, with at least 5 micrograms obtained per sample. Naive CD45RAhigh/CD27high T cell percentages were measured by flow cytometry on a PBMC aliquot from every donor. Receptor libraries were prepared by 5' RACE. The data were produced on an Illumina HiSeq 2500. The second PCR ran for about 7 to 11 cycles and used a J-beta primer mix along with a sample-barcoded 5' primer. A template-switch 5' adaptor carrying 12 random nucleotides introduced a unique molecular identifier onto each TCR beta cDNA molecule. At least 3 million CDR3-containing paired-end reads were obtained from each sample. First-strand cDNA was synthesized from all RNA with the Mint cDNA synthesis kit, primed by a TRBC-specific oligonucleotide. Following uracil-DNA glycosylase treatment, all cDNA underwent a first 18-cycle PCR with the universal primers M1SS and BC2_uni_R. On the study's bioinformatics: Normalization of each sample was performed by random selection of 1 million high-quality reads, each carrying a distinct molecular identifier. Reads with shared molecular identifiers were discarded instead of being binned into consensus sequences. MiTCR, with a Q25 quality threshold and the strictest error-elimination algorithm, was used for CDR3 identification, clonotype clustering and error correction. A nonparametric unseen species model using Euler transformation provided a lower-bound estimate of total TCR beta diversity. TCRdb reprocessing: public reads trimmed at Q25 with fastp, clones called with MiXCR, in-frame beta chains kept. Entries are consolidated by CDR3 protein sequence, retaining the most common genes and DNA. TCRdb's processing, not the study's, gives the V and J calls here. The sample data list 850,000 to 1,100,000 distinct CDR3 sequences, and more than 30% of these were observed just once. The ten most abundant clones make up over 10% of the sample.

Summary of the overall study and its limitations: Because donor CMV infection status was unknown, age-related changes in expanded clonotypes were potentially confounded. Conclusive comparison of naive and antigen-experienced compartments was prevented by the profiling of bulk unsorted PBMCs. As age increased, observed TCR beta diversity per million T cells dropped in a roughly linear way, and a significant reduction was already evident by age 40. A strong correlation was found between observed TCR beta diversity and the percentage of naive T cells measured by flow cytometry. Estimates of total diversity from one million sequenced T cells were regarded as lower bounds and underestimates. Compared with the aged group, the long-lived group had more naive CD4+ T cells, fewer expanded clones and increased TCR diversity, a pattern suggesting age selection.

Concerning this clonotype: The antigen it binds to is not known. No base-level quality is on record; no much larger clone is a single base apart.

The sample consisted of blood. The rearrangement joined TRBV27 to TRBJ2-6; the D segment cannot be called with confidence. The TCR was taken from a man aged 18 to 30 in good health. The encoded CDR3 is CASSLGQINSGANVLTF. The bases read TGTGCCAGCAGTTTGGGTCAGATAAACTCTGGGGCCAACGTCCTGACTTTC.